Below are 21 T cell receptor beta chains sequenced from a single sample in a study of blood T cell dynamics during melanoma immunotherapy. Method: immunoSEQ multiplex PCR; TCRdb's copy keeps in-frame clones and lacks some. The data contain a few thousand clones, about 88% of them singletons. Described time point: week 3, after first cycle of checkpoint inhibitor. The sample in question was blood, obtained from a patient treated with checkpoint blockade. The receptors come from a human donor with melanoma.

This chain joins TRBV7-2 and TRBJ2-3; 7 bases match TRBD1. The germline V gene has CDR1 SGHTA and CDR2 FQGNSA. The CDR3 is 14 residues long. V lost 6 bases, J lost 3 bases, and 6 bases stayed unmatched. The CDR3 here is CASSFGTVTDTQYF. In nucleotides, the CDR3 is TGTGCCAGCAGTTTCGGGACAGTTACAGATACGCAGTATTTT.

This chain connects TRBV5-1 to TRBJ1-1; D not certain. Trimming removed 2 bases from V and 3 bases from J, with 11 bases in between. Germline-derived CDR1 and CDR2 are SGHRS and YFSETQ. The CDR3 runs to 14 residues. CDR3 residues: CASSLQPSDTEAFF. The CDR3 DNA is TGCGCCAGCAGCTTACAACCATCGGACACTGAAGCTTTCTTT.

The CDR3 sequence: CASHREGGANYGYTF. CDR3 DNA sequence: TGTGCCAGCCACAGGGAAGGAGGAGCTAACTATGGCTACACCTTC. The chain is built from TRBV28 and TRBJ1-2; D possibly corresponds to TRBD1 (6 bases). The CDR3 contains 15 residues. Germline V CDR1 and CDR2: MDHEN, SYDVKM. Trimming removed 8 bases from V and 0 bases from J, with 16 bases in between.

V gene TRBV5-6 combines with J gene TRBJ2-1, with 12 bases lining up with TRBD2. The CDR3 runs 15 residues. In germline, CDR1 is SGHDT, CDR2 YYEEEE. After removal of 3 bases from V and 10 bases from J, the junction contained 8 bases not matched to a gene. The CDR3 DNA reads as TGTGCCAGCAGCTGGCTGACTAGCGGGGGTAGCGAGCAGTTCTTC. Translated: CASSWLTSGGSEQFF.

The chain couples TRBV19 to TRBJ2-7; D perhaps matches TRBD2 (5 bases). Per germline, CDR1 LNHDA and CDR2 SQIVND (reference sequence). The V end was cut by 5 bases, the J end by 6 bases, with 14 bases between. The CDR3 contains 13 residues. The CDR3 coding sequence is TGTGCCAGTAGTGGCCTCGGGGTTCGCGAGCAGTACTTC. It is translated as CASSGLGVREQYF.

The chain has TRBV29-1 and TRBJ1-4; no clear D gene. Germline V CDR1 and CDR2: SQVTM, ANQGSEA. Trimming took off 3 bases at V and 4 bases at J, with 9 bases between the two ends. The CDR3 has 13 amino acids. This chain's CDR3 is CSVDRGYNEKLFF. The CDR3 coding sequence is TGCAGCGTTGATCGGGGTTATAATGAAAAACTGTTTTTT. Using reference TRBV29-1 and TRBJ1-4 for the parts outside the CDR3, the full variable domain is SAVISQKPSRDICQRGTSLTIQCQVDSQVTMMFWYRQQPGQSLTLIATANQGSEATYESGFVIDKFPISRPNLTFSTLTVSNMSPEDSSIYLCSVDRGYNEKLFFGSGTQLSVL.

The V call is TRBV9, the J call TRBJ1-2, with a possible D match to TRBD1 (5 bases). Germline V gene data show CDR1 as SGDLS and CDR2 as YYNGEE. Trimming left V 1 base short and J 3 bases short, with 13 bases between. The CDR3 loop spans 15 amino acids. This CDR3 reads CASSVTAGSDYGYTF. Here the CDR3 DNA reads TGTGCCAGCAGCGTAACGGCAGGGTCGGACTATGGCTACACCTTC. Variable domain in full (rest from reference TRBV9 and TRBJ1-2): DSGVTQTPKHLITATGQRVTLRCSPRSGDLSVYWYQQSLDQGLQFLIQYYNGEERAKGNILERFSAQQFPDLHSELNLSSLELGDSALYFCASSVTAGSDYGYTFGSGTRLTVV.

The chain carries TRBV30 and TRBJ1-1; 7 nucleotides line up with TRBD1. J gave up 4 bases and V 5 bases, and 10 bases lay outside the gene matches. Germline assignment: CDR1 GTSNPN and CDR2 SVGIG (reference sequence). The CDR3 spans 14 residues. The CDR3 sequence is CAWGRQGFSTEAFF. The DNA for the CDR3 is TGTGCCTGGGGCAGACAGGGTTTTAGCACTGAAGCTTTCTTT.

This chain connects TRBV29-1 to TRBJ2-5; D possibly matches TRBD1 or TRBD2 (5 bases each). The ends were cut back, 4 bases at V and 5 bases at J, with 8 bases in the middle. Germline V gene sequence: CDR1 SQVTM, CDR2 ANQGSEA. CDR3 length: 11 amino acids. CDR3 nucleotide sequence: TGCAGCGTTGCCGAGGGGGAGACCCAGTACTTC. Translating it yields CSVAEGETQYF. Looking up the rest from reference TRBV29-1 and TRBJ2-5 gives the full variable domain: SAVISQKPSRDICQRGTSLTIQCQVDSQVTMMFWYRQQPGQSLTLIATANQGSEATYESGFVIDKFPISRPNLTFSTLTVSNMSPEDSSIYLCSVAEGETQYFGPGTRLLVL.

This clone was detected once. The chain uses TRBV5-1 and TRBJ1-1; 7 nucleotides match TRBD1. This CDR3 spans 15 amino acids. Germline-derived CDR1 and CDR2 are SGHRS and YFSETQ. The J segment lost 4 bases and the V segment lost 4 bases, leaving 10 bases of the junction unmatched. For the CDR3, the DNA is TGCGCCAGCAGCCAAGGGGGCGCAGAGTTCACTGAAGCTTTCTTT. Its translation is CASSQGGAEFTEAFF.

CDR3 coding DNA: TGTGCCAGCAGCTTTATGGTCAGGGGTGATGCTGGCTACACCTTC. It encodes CASSFMVRGDAGYTF. The rearrangement joins TRBV5-5 to TRBJ1-2, with D possibly matching TRBD1 (6 bases). V lost 2 bases to trimming and J lost 7 bases, with 18 bases between them. The germline V gene has CDR1 SGHKS and CDR2 YYEKEE (reference sequence). The CDR3 sequence is 15 residues long.

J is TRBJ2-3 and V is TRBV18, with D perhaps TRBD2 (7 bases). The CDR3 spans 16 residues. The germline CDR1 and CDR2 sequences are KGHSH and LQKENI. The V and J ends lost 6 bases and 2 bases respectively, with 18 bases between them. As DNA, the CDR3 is TGTGCCAGCTCGACATCGATGGCGGGGGCCACAGATACGCAGTATTTT. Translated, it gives CASSTSMAGATDTQYF.

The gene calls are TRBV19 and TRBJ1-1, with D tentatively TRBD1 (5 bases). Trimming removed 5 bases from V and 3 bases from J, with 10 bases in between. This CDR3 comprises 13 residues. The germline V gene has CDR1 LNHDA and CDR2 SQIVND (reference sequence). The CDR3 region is CASSGDGDTEAFF. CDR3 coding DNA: TGTGCCAGTAGTGGGGACGGAGACACTGAAGCTTTCTTT.

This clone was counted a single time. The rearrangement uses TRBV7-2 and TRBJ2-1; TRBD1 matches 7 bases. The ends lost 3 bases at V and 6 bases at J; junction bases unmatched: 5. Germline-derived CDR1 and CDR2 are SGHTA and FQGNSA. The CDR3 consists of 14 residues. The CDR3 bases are TGTGCCAGCAGCTTTGGACAGGCGTTCAATGAGCAGTTCTTC. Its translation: CASSFGQAFNEQFF.

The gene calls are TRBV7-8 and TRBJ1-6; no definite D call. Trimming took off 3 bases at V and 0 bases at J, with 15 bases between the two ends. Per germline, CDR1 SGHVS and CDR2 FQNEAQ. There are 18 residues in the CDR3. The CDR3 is CASSFHGGKSSYNSPLHF. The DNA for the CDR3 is TGTGCCAGCAGCTTTCATGGCGGCAAGAGCTCCTATAATTCACCCCTCCACTTT. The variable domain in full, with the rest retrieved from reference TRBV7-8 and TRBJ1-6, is GAGVSQSPRYKVAKRGQDVALRCDPISGHVSLFWYQQALGQGPEFLTYFQNEAQLDKSGLPSDRFFAERPEGSVSTLKIQRTQQEDSAVYLCASSFHGGKSSYNSPLHFGNGTRLTVT.

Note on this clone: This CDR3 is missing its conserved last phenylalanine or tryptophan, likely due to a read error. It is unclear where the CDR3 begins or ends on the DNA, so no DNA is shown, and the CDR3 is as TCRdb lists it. Here the CDR3 reads CASSQEEC. The J gene is TRBJ1-2, the V gene TRBV4-3. The CDR3 is 8 residues long, ends included. Germline CDR1 LGHNA, CDR2 YSLEER.

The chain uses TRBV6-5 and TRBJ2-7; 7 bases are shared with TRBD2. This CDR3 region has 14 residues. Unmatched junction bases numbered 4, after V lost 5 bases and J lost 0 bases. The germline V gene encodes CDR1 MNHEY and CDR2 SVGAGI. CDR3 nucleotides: TGTGCCAGCAGTCGGGACTATTCCTCCTACGAGCAGTACTTC. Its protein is CASSRDYSSYEQYF.

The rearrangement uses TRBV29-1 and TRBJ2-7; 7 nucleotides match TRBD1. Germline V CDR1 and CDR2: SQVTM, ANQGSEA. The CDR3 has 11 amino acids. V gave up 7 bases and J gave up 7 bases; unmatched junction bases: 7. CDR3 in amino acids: CSADRVGEQYF. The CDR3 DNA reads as TGCAGCGCTGACAGGGTGGGAGAGCAGTACTTC.

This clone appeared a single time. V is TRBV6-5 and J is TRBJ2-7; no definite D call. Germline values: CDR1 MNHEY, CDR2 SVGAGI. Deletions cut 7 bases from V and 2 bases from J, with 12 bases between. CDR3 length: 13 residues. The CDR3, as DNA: TGTGCCAGCAAACGGTACAGCCCCTACGAGCAGTACTTC. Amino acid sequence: CASKRYSPYEQYF.

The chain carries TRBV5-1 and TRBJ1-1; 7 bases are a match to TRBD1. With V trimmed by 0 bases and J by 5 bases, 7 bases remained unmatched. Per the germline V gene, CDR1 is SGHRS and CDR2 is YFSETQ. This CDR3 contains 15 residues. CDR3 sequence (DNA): TGCGCCAGCAGCTTGGTTGTACAGGGGACAACTGAAGCTTTCTTT. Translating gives CASSLVVQGTTEAFF.

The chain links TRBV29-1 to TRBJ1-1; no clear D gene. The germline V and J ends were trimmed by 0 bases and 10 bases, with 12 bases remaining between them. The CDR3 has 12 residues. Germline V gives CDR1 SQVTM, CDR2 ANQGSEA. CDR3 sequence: CSVEERVSGAFF. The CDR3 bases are TGCAGCGTTGAAGAACGGGTTTCTGGAGCTTTCTTT.